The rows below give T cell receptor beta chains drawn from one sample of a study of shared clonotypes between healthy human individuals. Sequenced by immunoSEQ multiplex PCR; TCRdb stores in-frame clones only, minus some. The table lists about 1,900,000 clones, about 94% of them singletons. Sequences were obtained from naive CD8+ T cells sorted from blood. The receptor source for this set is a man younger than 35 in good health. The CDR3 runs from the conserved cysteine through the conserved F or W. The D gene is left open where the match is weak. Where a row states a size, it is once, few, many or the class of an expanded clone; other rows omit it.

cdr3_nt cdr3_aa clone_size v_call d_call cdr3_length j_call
TGTGCCATCAGTTTCGGGACTACCTACGAGCAGTACTTC CAISFGTTYEQYF once TRBV10-3 TRBD2 13 TRBJ2-7
TGTGCCAGTATGACAGGCCCCTACAATGAGCAGTTCTTC CASMTGPYNEQFF . TRBV19 . 13 TRBJ2-1
TGTGCCAGCAGTGTGACAGGGAGCTCCTACAATGAGCAGTTCTTC CASSVTGSSYNEQFF few TRBV2 TRBD1 15 TRBJ2-1
TGTGCCAGCAGCTTAGGGCCCCTGCGGGACGAGCAGTACTTC CASSLGPLRDEQYF . TRBV11-2 . 14 TRBJ2-7
TGCAGCGTTGTGATGAACAGGGGGGGTATCGACACTGAAGCTTTCTTT CSVVMNRGGIDTEAFF . TRBV29-1 TRBD1 16 TRBJ1-1
TGCGCCAGCAGCCAACCCTCTGAGGGACTAGCGGGAGGGTACAATGAGCAGTTCTTC CASSQPSEGLAGGYNEQFF . TRBV4-3 TRBD2 19 TRBJ2-1
TGTGCCATCAGTGAGTCGGACAGGGTTCAAGAGACCCAGTACTTC CAISESDRVQETQYF . TRBV10-3 TRBD1 15 TRBJ2-5
TGTGCCAGCAGTCCCGGTAGCAATCAGCCCCAGCATTTT CASSPGSNQPQHF . TRBV6-5 . 13 TRBJ1-5
TGTGCCAGCAGCGCTTCCGGGACCCCCTCCAATGAGCAGTTCTTC CASSASGTPSNEQFF . TRBV9 . 15 TRBJ2-1
TGCAGCGTTGAGGGGGTCGCCGGCAATGAGCAGTTCTTC CSVEGVAGNEQFF . TRBV29-1 . 13 TRBJ2-1
TGCAGCGTTGAAGTTAGCGGGGGGGAGCAAGAGACCCAGTACTTC CSVEVSGGEQETQYF . TRBV29-1 TRBD2 15 TRBJ2-5
TGTGCCAGCAGCTGGGGAGATGAGCAGTTCTTC CASSWGDEQFF once TRBV5-4 . 11 TRBJ2-1
TGTGCCAGCAGCTCTGACAGGGCTGGGGTACCCTACGAGCAGTACTTC CASSSDRAGVPYEQYF . TRBV7-9 TRBD1 16 TRBJ2-7
TGTGCCAGCAGTTTAGGAGGACTAGCGGGAGTTGAGCAGTACTTC CASSLGGLAGVEQYF . TRBV27 TRBD2 15 TRBJ2-7
TGTGCCAGTAGTCCGGGACTAGCGTACTACGAGCAGTACTTC CASSPGLAYYEQYF . TRBV19 TRBD2 14 TRBJ2-7
TGTGCCAGCAGTTACTCCGACAATGAGCAGTTCTTC CASSYSDNEQFF . TRBV6-5 . 12 TRBJ2-1
TGCGCCAGCAGCCCTAGCGGAGATACGCAGTATTTT CASSPSGDTQYF . TRBV4-1 TRBD2 12 TRBJ2-3